The source of this TCR beta chain is a study of blood T cells in healthy people across ages. This CDR3 is built from 11 residues. V was trimmed by 2 bases and J by 11 bases, leaving 9 bases between them. PCR was performed a second time for roughly 7 to 12 cycles using a sample-barcoded 5' primer and a J-beta primer mix. TCRdb reprocessed the 5' RACE reads with MiXCR, giving one entry per CDR3 protein. Of around 1,800,000 distinct CDR3 sequences detected, around 42% appear once; the ten largest clones hold more than 20%. V is TRBV12-3 or TRBV12-4 and J is TRBJ1-2; D is unresolved. The TCR comes from a human donor in good health. Sequenced material: blood. The CDR3 spells CASSLNFEYTF. As DNA, the CDR3 is TGTGCCAGCAGTTTAAACTTTGAATACACCTTC.